The clone carrying this TCR beta chain appeared a few times. Its antigen is as yet unknown. This record comes from a study of vaccination and CD4 T cells after COVID-19. About the research overall: Overlapping spike peptides from SARS-CoV-2, HCoV-NL63, HCoV-OC43 and HCoV-229E served to stimulate the cells. Control cultures were given a CEFX pool, an HIV-1 Nef pool, or no peptide.

The Oncomine TCR Beta short-read assay was what sequenced the DNA obtained from cultured CD4+ T cells. In TCRdb, the PCR reads were re-called with MiXCR into one record per CDR3 protein. The sample carries about 26,000 distinct CDR3 sequences, approximately 40% recorded once. Treatment described: roughly nine-day PBMC culture with coronavirus spike peptide pools or control peptides (ViraFEST assay). Per well, approximately 2.1 million PBMCs were cultured in the presence of about 10 IU/ml IL-2 and around 11 ug/ml peptide pools. The sample consisted of CD4+ T cells from blood, cultured in vitro. The sequence was obtained from a human donor who had recovered from COVID-19.

The CDR3: CASRTTGSRKETQYF. DNA for the CDR3: TGTGCCAGCAGAACGACAGGGTCGCGGAAAGAGACCCAGTACTTC. The chain employs TRBV12-3 or TRBV12-4 and TRBJ2-5; 7 bases align to TRBD1. This CDR3 comprises 15 residues. Trimming removed 6 bases from V and 3 bases from J; junction bases left unmatched: 10.